One sample yielded the 18 T cell receptor beta chains listed below, sequenced in a study of long-term antiretroviral therapy in people with HIV. Runs used v3.0 of the immunoSEQ assay and were done at survey level. Some clones are missing from TCRdb's copy, which holds only in-frame ones; the method was immunoSEQ multiplex PCR. The sample contains fewer than 30,000 clones, 81% of which appear only once. This specimen consisted of unsorted PBMCs, obtained at the start of antiretroviral therapy, before treatment. The receptors stem from a woman younger than 30 with HIV.

The chain carries TRBV19 and TRBJ2-2, with 9 bases fitting TRBD1. The V gene end was trimmed by 4 bases and the J gene end by 9 bases; junction bases not matched to a gene: 9. The CDR3 has 15 amino acids. The V gene's germline CDR1 is LNHDA and CDR2 SQIVND (reference sequence). CDR3 region: CASSTLGQGPRELFF. CDR3 DNA: TGTGCCAGTAGTACCCTGGGACAGGGTCCGAGGGAGCTGTTTTTT.

The chain is built from TRBV12-5 and TRBJ2-3; 9 nucleotides match TRBD1. The germline V gene has CDR1 LGHNT and CDR2 FRNRAP. V trimming: 7 bases; J trimming: 6 bases; junction bases outside the gene matches: 17. This CDR3 has 17 residues. CDR3 nucleotide sequence: TGTGCTAGTGCCTTCAAAGTCCAGGACAGGGGCATGGATACGCAGTATTTT. Translating it yields CASAFKVQDRGMDTQYF.

Only one count was recorded for this clone. The chain combines TRBV18 with TRBJ2-5; D tentatively fits TRBD1 or TRBD2 (5 bases each). The CDR3 extends over 15 amino acids. V lost 6 bases and J 0 bases, leaving 14 bases between the germline ends. Germline CDR1 is KGHSH and CDR2 is LQKENI. CDR3 in amino acids: CASSPGRSYQETQYF. For the CDR3, the DNA is TGTGCCAGCTCCCCGGGACGGTCGTACCAAGAGACCCAGTACTTC. Supplemented by reference TRBV18 and TRBJ2-5, the full variable domain reads NAGVMQNPRHLVRRRGQEARLRCSPMKGHSHVYWYRQLPEEGLKFMVYLQKENIIDESGMPKERFSAEFPKEGPSILRIQQVVRGDSAAYFCASSPGRSYQETQYFGPGTRLLVL.

The chain combines TRBV15 with TRBJ2-7; D is perhaps TRBD2 (5 bases). The ends were cut back, 0 bases at V and 3 bases at J, with 12 bases in the middle. The CDR3 spans 15 residues. In germline, CDR1 is LNHNV, CDR2 YYDKDF (reference sequence). The CDR3 is CATSRDDTGNYEQYF. DNA of the CDR3: TGTGCCACCAGCAGAGATGACACGGGAAACTACGAGCAGTACTTC.

The chain couples TRBV25-1 to TRBJ1-1; D is perhaps TRBD1 (5 bases). The germline V gene has CDR1 MGHDK and CDR2 SYGVNS. The CDR3 contains 15 residues. Trimming left V 7 bases short and J 4 bases short, with 19 bases between. The CDR3 loop reads CASTTRRGSGTEAFF. In nucleotides, the CDR3 is TGTGCCAGCACGACTCGTAGGGGTAGTGGCACTGAAGCTTTCTTT.

V is TRBV5-6 and J is TRBJ2-7; tentatively, D is TRBD1 (6 bases). Trimming shortened V by 4 bases and J by 2 bases, and 13 bases separated the two germline ends. Per germline, CDR1 SGHDT and CDR2 YYEEEE. The CDR3 spans 14 residues. The DNA for the CDR3 is TGTGCCAGCAGCCCCGGGACATCGGCCTACGAGCAGTACTTC. Protein: CASSPGTSAYEQYF.

V and J are TRBV2 and TRBJ1-1; the match to TRBD1 covers 8 bases. Germline assignment: CDR1 SNHLY and CDR2 FYNNEI. The CDR3 extends over 14 amino acids. V lost 10 bases and J lost 0; bases outside the gene matches: 7. CDR3 nucleotide sequence: TGTGCCACTTCCCGGGACAGGCTGAACACTGAAGCTTTCTTT. It yields the protein CATSRDRLNTEAFF.

This CDR3 is CASSVEGGSGWADTQYF. DNA of the CDR3: TGTGCCAGCAGTGTCGAGGGAGGGTCTGGTTGGGCAGATACGCAGTATTTT. The V call is TRBV6-1, the J call TRBJ2-3, with 7 bases matching TRBD2. Germline V CDR1 and CDR2: MNHNS, SASEGT. The length of the CDR3 is 17 residues. After removal of 4 bases from V and 4 bases from J, the junction contained 14 bases not matched to a gene.

V usage is TRBV2 and J usage is TRBJ1-2; D is ambiguous. Trimming pared 2 bases from V and 8 bases from J, leaving 9 bases between. CDR3 size: 12 residues. From germline, CDR1 is SNHLY and CDR2 FYNNEI. The CDR3 loop reads CASSELPVGYTF. The CDR3 DNA reads as TGTGCCAGCAGTGAACTTCCAGTCGGCTACACCTTC.

The chain combines TRBV5-1 with TRBJ1-3, with D unresolved. The V end lost 0 bases, the J end lost 8 bases, and 6 bases lay between the germline ends. Germline CDR1 reads SGHRS; CDR2 reads YFSETQ. The CDR3 totals 12 residues. This chain's CDR3 is CASSLAGDTIYF. CDR3 bases: TGCGCCAGCAGCTTGGCGGGAGACACCATATATTTT.

This clone was observed a single time. The genes are TRBV29-1 and TRBJ2-7; 11 bases are a match to TRBD1. This CDR3 comprises 14 residues. Germline V lookup: CDR1 SQVTM, CDR2 ANQGSEA. The V and J ends lost 3 bases and 3 bases, in that order; junction bases with no gene match: 4. As DNA, the CDR3 is TGCAGCGTTGATTTGGGACAGGGGGACTACGAGCAGTACTTC. Its translation is CSVDLGQGDYEQYF.

The chain recombines TRBV28 with TRBJ2-7, with 10 bases fitting TRBD1. V gave up 5 bases and J gave up 1 base; unmatched junction bases: 8. Looked up from germline, CDR1 is MDHEN and CDR2 is SYDVKM. This CDR3 has 16 residues. CDR3 bases: TGTGCCAGCAGTATCTCCGGGACAGGGGTATCCTACGAGCAGTACTTC. Its translation: CASSISGTGVSYEQYF.

A few counts support this clone. The chain recombines TRBV2 with TRBJ2-1; D remains ambiguous. Trimming took 2 bases from V and 4 from J, leaving 6 bases between them. Germline lookup yields CDR1 SNHLY and CDR2 FYNNEI. CDR3 length: 13 residues. The CDR3 sequence is CASSEIQYNEQFF. The CDR3 DNA reads as TGTGCCAGCAGTGAAATACAGTACAATGAGCAGTTCTTC.

This chain links TRBV5-6 with TRBJ2-7; 10 bases are a match to TRBD2. Germline V CDR1 and CDR2: SGHDT, YYEEEE. The trim removed 0 bases at V and 3 bases at J, leaving 6 bases unmatched. CDR3 length equals 16 residues. CDR3 coding DNA: TGTGCCAGCAGCTTGGCCCTAGCGGGAGCTCGCTACGAGCAGTACTTC. Amino acids: CASSLALAGARYEQYF.

The V gene is TRBV5-1, the J gene TRBJ2-5, with 9 bases that match TRBD1. V was pared by 4 bases and J by 2 bases, with 6 bases of the junction left unmatched. Germline V gives CDR1 SGHRS, CDR2 YFSETQ. The CDR3 is 15 residues long. CDR3 sequence reads: CASSRGDREQETQYF. DNA of the CDR3: TGCGCCAGCAGCCGAGGGGACAGGGAGCAAGAGACCCAGTACTTC.

As for this clone: Other DNA sequences from this sample encode an identical CDR3 as well. As DNA, the CDR3 is TGTGCCAGCAGCCTTTCCGGGAACAATCAGCCCCAGCATTTT. Translated, it gives CASSLSGNNQPQHF. V is TRBV7-9 and J is TRBJ1-5; no definite D call. CDR1 SEHNR and CDR2 FQNEAQ come from the germline V gene (reference sequence). Trimming removed 5 bases at V and 3 bases at J, with 11 bases between. The CDR3 is 14 amino acids.

V gene TRBV6-5 combines with J gene TRBJ2-4, with no clear D. CDR3 size: 13 residues. Trimming pared 6 bases from V and 3 bases from J, leaving 9 bases between. Germline V gene lookup returns CDR1 MNHEY and CDR2 SVGAGI. CDR3 residues: CASSELVKNIQYF. CDR3 DNA: TGTGCCAGCAGCGAGCTTGTCAAAAACATTCAGTACTTC.

J is TRBJ1-5 and V is TRBV4-3; D unresolved. Germline V gene sequence: CDR1 LGHNA, CDR2 YSLEER. CDR3 length equals 15 residues. Trimming removed 0 bases at V and 4 bases at J, with 10 bases between. This CDR3 is CASSQEGRANQPQHF. The DNA for the CDR3 is TGCGCCAGCAGCCAAGAAGGACGCGCTAATCAGCCCCAGCATTTT.